The present T cell receptor beta chain was sequenced within a study of T cells in Graves' hyperthyroidism and ophthalmopathy. TCR beta CDR3 regions were amplified from RNA. TCR CDR3 regions were first amplified by RT-PCR with HTBI primers. One entry per CDR3 protein, called by TCRdb with MiXCR from the multiplex PCR reads. The data show 550,000 to 800,000 distinct CDR3 sequences, roughly 15% seen once. Only a few counts were recorded for this clonotype. This sequence was found in a man aged 18 to 29 with Graves' hyperthyroidism. The specimen sequenced was blood.

This CDR3 reads CSVQTGAYEQYF. In nucleotides, the CDR3 is TGCAGCGTTCAGACAGGGGCGTACGAGCAGTACTTC. The V call is TRBV29-1, the J call TRBJ2-7, with 8 bases lining up with TRBD1. Losses at the gene ends were 5 bases for V and 4 bases for J; bases not matched to a gene: 4. CDR1 and CDR2 from the germline V gene are SQVTM and ANQGSEA. CDR3 size: 12 residues.